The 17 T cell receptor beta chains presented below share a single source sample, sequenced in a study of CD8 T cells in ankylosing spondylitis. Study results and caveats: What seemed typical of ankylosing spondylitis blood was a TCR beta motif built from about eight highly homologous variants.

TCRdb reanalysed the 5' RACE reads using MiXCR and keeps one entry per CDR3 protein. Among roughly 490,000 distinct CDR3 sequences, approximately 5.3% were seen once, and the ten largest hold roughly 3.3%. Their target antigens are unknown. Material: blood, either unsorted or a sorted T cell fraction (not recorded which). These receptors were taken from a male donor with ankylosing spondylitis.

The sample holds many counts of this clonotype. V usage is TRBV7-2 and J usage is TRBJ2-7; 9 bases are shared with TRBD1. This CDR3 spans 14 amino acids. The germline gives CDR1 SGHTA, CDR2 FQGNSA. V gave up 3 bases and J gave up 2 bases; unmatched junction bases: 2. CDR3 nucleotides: TGTGCCAGCAGCTTTGGGACAGGGACCTACGAGCAGTACTTC. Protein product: CASSFGTGTYEQYF.

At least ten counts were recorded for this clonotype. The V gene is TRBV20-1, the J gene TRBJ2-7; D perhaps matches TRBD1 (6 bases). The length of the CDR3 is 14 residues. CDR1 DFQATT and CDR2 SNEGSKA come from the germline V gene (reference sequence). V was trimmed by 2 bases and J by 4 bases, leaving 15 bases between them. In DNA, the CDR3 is TGCAGTGCTAGACCAGGCAGGGGTGGGTACGAGCAGTACTTC. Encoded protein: CSARPGRGGYEQYF.

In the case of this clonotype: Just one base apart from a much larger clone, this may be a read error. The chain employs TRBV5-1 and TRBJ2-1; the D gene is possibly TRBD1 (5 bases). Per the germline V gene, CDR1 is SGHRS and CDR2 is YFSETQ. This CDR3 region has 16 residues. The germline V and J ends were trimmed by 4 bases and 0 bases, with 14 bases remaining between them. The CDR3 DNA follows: TGCGCCAGCAGCATACCGACAGATCGCTCCTACAATGAGCAGTTCTTC. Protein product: CASSIPTDRSYNEQFF. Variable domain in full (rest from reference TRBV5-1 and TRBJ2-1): KAGVTQTPRYLIKTRGQQVTLSCSPISGHRSVSWYQQTPGQGLQFLFEYFSETQRNKGNFPGRFSGRQFSNSRSEMNVSTLELGDSALYLCASSIPTDRSYNEQFFGPGTRLTVL.

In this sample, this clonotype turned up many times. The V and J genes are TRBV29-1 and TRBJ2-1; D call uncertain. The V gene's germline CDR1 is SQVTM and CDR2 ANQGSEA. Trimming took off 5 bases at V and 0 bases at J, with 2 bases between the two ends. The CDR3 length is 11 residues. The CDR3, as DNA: TGCAGCGTTCACTCCTACAATGAGCAGTTCTTC. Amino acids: CSVHSYNEQFF.

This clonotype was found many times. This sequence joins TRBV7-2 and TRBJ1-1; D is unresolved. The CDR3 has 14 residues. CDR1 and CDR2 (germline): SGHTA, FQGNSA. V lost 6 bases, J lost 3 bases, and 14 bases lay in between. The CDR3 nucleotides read TGTGCCAGCAGTCTGAGTGGGTGGGACACTGAAGCTTTCTTT. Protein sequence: CASSLSGWDTEAFF. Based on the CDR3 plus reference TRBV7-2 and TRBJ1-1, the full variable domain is GAGVSQSPSNKVTEKGKDVELRCDPISGHTALYWYRQSLGQGLEFLIYFQGNSAPDKSGLPSDRFSAERTGGSVSTLTIQRTQQEDSAVYLCASSLSGWDTEAFFGQGTRLTVV.

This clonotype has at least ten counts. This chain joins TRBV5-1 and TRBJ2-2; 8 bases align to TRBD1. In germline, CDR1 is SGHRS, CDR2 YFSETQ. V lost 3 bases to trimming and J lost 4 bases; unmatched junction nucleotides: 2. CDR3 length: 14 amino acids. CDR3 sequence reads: CASSWTGLTGELFF. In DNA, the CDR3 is TGCGCCAGCAGCTGGACAGGGCTCACCGGGGAGCTGTTTTTT.

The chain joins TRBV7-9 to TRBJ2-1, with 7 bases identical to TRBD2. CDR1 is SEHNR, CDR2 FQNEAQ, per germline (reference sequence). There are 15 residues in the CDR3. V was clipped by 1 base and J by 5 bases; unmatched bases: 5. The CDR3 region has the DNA TGTGCCAGCAGCTTAGGCGGGAGTCGGGACAATGAGCAGTTCTTC. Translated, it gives CASSLGGSRDNEQFF.

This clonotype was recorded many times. CDR3 DNA: TGTGCCAGCAGTTTACCCCTCACTGAAGCTTTCTTT. As protein: CASSLPLTEAFF. V usage is TRBV28 and J usage is TRBJ1-1; D call uncertain. Germline V gene data show CDR1 as MDHEN and CDR2 as SYDVKM. V dropped 2 bases and J dropped 4 bases, with 5 bases sitting between them. This CDR3 has 12 residues.

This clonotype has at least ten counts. CDR3 loop: CASSVDSGYGQPQHF. DNA for the CDR3: TGTGCCAGCAGCGTAGATTCCGGGTACGGTCAGCCCCAGCATTTT. The rearrangement joins TRBV9 to TRBJ1-5; D uncertain. CDR3 length: 15 residues. The V and J ends lost 0 bases and 6 bases respectively, with 13 bases between them. Germline loops: CDR1 SGDLS, CDR2 YYNGEE. Drawing the rest from reference TRBV9 and TRBJ1-5, the complete variable domain is DSGVTQTPKHLITATGQRVTLRCSPRSGDLSVYWYQQSLDQGLQFLIQYYNGEERAKGNILERFSAQQFPDLHSELNLSSLELGDSALYFCASSVDSGYGQPQHFGDGTRLSIL.

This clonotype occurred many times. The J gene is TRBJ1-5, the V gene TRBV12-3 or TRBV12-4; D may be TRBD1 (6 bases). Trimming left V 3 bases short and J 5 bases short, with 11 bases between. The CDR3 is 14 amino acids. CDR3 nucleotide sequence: TGTGCCAGCAGTTTTCGGGGGGCGGATCAGCCCCAGCATTTT. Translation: CASSFRGADQPQHF.

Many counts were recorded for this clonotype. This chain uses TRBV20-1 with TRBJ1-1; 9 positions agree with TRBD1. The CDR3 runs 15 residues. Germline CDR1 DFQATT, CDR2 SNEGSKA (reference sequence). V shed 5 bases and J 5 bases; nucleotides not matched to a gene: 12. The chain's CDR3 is CSAHPTGGAWTEAFF. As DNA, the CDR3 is TGCAGTGCTCACCCTACAGGGGGCGCTTGGACTGAAGCTTTCTTT.

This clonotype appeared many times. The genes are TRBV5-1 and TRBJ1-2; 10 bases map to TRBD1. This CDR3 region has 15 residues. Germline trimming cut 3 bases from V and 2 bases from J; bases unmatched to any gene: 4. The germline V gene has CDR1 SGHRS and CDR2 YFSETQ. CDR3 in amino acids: CASSWGQGLNYGYTF. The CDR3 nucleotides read TGCGCCAGCAGCTGGGGACAGGGGCTGAACTATGGCTACACCTTC.

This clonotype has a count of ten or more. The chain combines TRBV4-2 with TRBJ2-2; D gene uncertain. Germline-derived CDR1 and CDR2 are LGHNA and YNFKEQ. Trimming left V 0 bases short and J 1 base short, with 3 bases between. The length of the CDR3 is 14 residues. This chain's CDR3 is CASSQEQNTGELFF. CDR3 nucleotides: TGTGCCAGCAGCCAAGAACAGAACACCGGGGAGCTGTTTTTT.

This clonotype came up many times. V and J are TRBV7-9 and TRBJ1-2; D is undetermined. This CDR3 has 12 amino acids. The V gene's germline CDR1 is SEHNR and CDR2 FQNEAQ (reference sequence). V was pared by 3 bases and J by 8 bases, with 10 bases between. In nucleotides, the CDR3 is TGTGCCAGCAGCTTTGAAGGGTTCGGCTACACCTTC. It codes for CASSFEGFGYTF.

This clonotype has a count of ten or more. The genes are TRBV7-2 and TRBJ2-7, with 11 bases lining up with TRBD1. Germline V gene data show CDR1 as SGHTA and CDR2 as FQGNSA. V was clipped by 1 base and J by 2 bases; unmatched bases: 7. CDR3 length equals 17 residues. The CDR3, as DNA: TGTGCCAGCAGCTTAGTCAATCCGGGACAGGGGGCCTACGAGCAGTACTTC. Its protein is CASSLVNPGQGAYEQYF.

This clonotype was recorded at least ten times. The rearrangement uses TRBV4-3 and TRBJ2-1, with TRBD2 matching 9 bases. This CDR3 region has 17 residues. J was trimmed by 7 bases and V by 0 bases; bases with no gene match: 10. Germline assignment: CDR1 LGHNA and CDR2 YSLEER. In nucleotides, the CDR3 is TGCGCCAGCAGCCAAGATCTCCCTAGCGGGGCCCTAAATGAGCAGTTCTTC. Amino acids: CASSQDLPSGALNEQFF.

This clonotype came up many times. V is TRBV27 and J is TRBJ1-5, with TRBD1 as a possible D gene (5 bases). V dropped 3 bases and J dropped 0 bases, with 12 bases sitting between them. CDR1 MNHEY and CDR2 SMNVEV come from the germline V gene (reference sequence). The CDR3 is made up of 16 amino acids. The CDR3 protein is CASSLPGWDSNQPQHF. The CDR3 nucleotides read TGTGCCAGCAGTTTGCCAGGGTGGGATAGCAATCAGCCCCAGCATTTT.